This is a list of T cell receptor beta chains from one sample in a study of low-dose radiotherapy and immunotherapy resistance in tumors. TCRdb re-called the reads with MiXCR, one entry per CDR3 protein. The data contain about 97,000 distinct CDR3 sequences, less than 25% of them singletons. The sequencing here drew on PBMCs, taken after low-dose radiotherapy plus immunotherapy. These receptors were taken from a male donor with prostate cancer. Each CDR3 is given with its conserved first and last residue. The D gene is left open where the match is weak. Clone size is given for some rows only: seen once, a few or many times, or a class if the clone is expanded.

abundance	d_gene	v_gene	j_gene	CDR3aa	CDR3nt
many	.	TRBV19	TRBJ1-5	CASSLSADNQPQHF	TGTGCCAGTAGTTTGTCGGCGGACAATCAGCCCCAGCATTTT
many	TRBD1	TRBV5-1	TRBJ2-7	CASSHTDRGSYEQYF	TGCGCCAGCAGCCACACGGACAGGGGCTCCTACGAGCAGTACTTC
many	TRBD1	TRBV19	TRBJ2-4	CASSTDRALAKNIQYF	TGTGCCAGTAGTACCGACAGGGCCCTAGCCAAAAACATTCAGTACTTC
many	TRBD1	TRBV3-1	TRBJ2-7	CASSQRGQSYEQYF	TGTGCCAGCAGCCAGAGGGGACAGTCCTACGAGCAGTACTTC
many	.	TRBV7-9	TRBJ1-5	CASSFGTSEMPQHF	TGTGCCAGCAGCTTCGGGACGTCCGAGATGCCCCAGCATTTT
few	.	TRBV13	TRBJ2-5	CASSLSLETQYF	TGTGCCAGCAGCTTATCCCTGGAGACCCAGTACTTC
many	TRBD1	TRBV12-3/TRBV12-4	TRBJ2-2	CASTTQGAFNTGELFF	TGTGCCAGCACCACACAGGGGGCGTTTAATACCGGGGAGCTGTTTTTT
many	.	TRBV25-1	TRBJ2-6	CASSPPTHRVGANVLTF	TGTGCCAGTTCCCCCCCCACCCACAGGGTTGGGGCCAACGTCCTGACTTTC
many	.	TRBV12-3/TRBV12-4	TRBJ1-5	CASSLRQANQPQHF	TGTGCCAGCAGTTTAAGGCAAGCTAATCAGCCCCAGCATTTT
many	TRBD2	TRBV6-5	TRBJ2-3	CAVRRGSTDTQYF	TGTGCCGTCCGGCGGGGGAGCACAGATACGCAGTATTTT
.	TRBD1	TRBV4-2	TRBJ2-1	CASSPLGQGKDEQFF	TGTGCCAGCAGCCCCCTCGGACAGGGGAAGGATGAGCAGTTCTTC
many	TRBD1	TRBV6-5	TRBJ2-7	CASSYSKKRGPPAYEQYF	TGTGCCAGCAGTTACTCCAAAAAAAGGGGGCCCCCCGCCTACGAGCAGTACTTC
.	.	TRBV5-1	TRBJ2-1	CASSLALALPDEQFF	TGCGCCAGCAGCTTGGCTCTAGCGCTACCCGATGAGCAGTTCTTC
many	TRBD1	TRBV7-9	TRBJ1-1	CASNTPGQGGGNTEAFF	TGTGCCAGCAACACACCTGGACAGGGCGGTGGAAACACTGAAGCTTTCTTT
many	.	TRBV3-1	TRBJ1-2	CASSQGVPTYGYTF	TGTGCCAGCAGCCAAGGGGTCCCCACCTATGGCTACACCTTC
many	.	TRBV11-2	TRBJ1-1	CATRRGTEAFF	TGTGCCACCCGAAGGGGCACTGAAGCTTTCTTT
.	TRBD2	TRBV13	TRBJ2-2	CASSTGLTTGELFF	TGTGCCAGCAGCACGGGACTAACCACCGGGGAGCTGTTTTTT
many	TRBD1	TRBV10-1	TRBJ2-1	CASSEGGQGFRENEQFF	TGCGCCAGCAGTGAGGGGGGACAGGGCTTTCGGGAGAATGAGCAGTTCTTC
many	.	TRBV7-3	TRBJ1-1	CASSASGTFLGANTEAFF	TGTGCCAGCAGCGCCTCCGGGACATTCCTTGGCGCGAACACTGAAGCTTTCTTT
many	.	TRBV6-6	TRBJ2-2	CASSYSSYRTGELFF	TGTGCCAGCAGTTACTCGAGTTACCGAACCGGGGAGCTGTTTTTT
.	.	TRBV28	TRBJ2-1	CASSFISDEQFF	TGTGCCAGCAGTTTTATCTCTGATGAGCAGTTCTTC
many	.	TRBV5-1	TRBJ2-7	CASSPLPSGESYEQYF	TGCGCCAGCAGCCCACTCCCCTCCGGGGAGTCCTACGAGCAGTACTTC
many	TRBD1	TRBV20-1	TRBJ1-5	CSARAPPRRQGGHF	TGCAGTGCTAGAGCTCCACCCCGACGACAGGGGGGGCATTTT
many	TRBD1	TRBV20-1	TRBJ2-7	CSAPRQGGREQYF	TGCAGTGCTCCCCGACAGGGGGGACGGGAGCAGTACTTC
many	.	TRBV13	TRBJ2-7	CASSPGNTYEQYF	TGTGCCAGCAGCCCAGGTAATACCTACGAGCAGTACTTC
many	TRBD1	TRBV19	TRBJ2-4	CASKDRGVENIQYF	TGTGCCAGTAAGGACAGGGGGGTAGAAAACATTCAGTACTTC
many	TRBD2	TRBV5-6	TRBJ2-4	CASSFWGGGNIQYF	TGTGCCAGCAGCTTTTGGGGCGGGGGAAACATTCAGTACTTC
many	TRBD1	TRBV5-1	TRBJ2-5	CASSRLGQGAGETQYF	TGCGCCAGCAGCCGTTTGGGACAGGGCGCAGGAGAGACCCAGTACTTC
few	.	TRBV19	TRBJ1-5	CASSPTGNSNQPQHF	TGTGCCAGTAGTCCGACCGGAAATAGCAATCAGCCCCAGCATTTT
many	.	TRBV5-6	TRBJ2-1	CASSLGGARGSSYNEQFF	TGTGCCAGCAGCTTGGGGGGGGCGCGGGGGAGCTCCTACAATGAGCAGTTCTTC
.	TRBD2	TRBV6-8	TRBJ2-1	CATGLAAGNEQFF	TGTGCCACCGGACTAGCCGCTGGGAATGAGCAGTTCTTC
.	TRBD2	TRBV7-2	TRBJ2-3	CASTIRVAGGPTDTQYF	TGTGCCAGCACCATACGGGTAGCGGGGGGGCCCACAGATACGCAGTATTTT
many	.	TRBV20-1	TRBJ2-7	CSAREWGTSYEQYF	TGCAGTGCTAGAGAATGGGGAACTTCCTACGAGCAGTACTTC
many	.	TRBV12-5	TRBJ2-7	CASGLVQGLLGEQYF	TGTGCTAGTGGTTTGGTTCAGGGACTCCTCGGGGAGCAGTACTTC
.	TRBD1	TRBV19	TRBJ2-1	CASSNLGPGGMNEQFF	TGTGCCAGTAGTAACCTCGGTCCAGGGGGAATGAATGAGCAGTTCTTC
many	.	TRBV12-3/TRBV12-4	TRBJ1-1	CASSSSVGATEAFF	TGTGCCAGCAGTTCATCCGTGGGGGCCACTGAAGCTTTCTTT
many	.	TRBV11-2	TRBJ2-7	CASLHEGYEQYF	TGTGCCAGCTTGCACGAAGGGTACGAGCAGTACTTC
many	.	TRBV3-1	TRBJ1-5	CASSQVGLDQPQHF	TGTGCCAGCAGCCAAGTTGGGTTAGATCAGCCCCAGCATTTT
few	TRBD1	TRBV7-8	TRBJ2-1	CASSLTWTGGGNEQFF	TGTGCCAGCAGCTTAACGTGGACAGGGGGTGGTAATGAGCAGTTCTTC